The 10 T cell receptor beta chains below were found in one sample sequenced in a study of identical twins. MiXCR, applied by TCRdb to the 5' RACE reads, yields one record per CDR3 protein. The profile shows roughly 700,000 distinct CDR3 sequences, approximately 9% of them singletons. The same sample was also studied in work on yellow fever vaccine responses in identical twins.

The sequenced sample consisted of PBMCs. These TCRs come from a woman under 30 in good health.

V and J are TRBV2 and TRBJ1-4; D is unclear. The V gene's germline CDR1 is SNHLY and CDR2 FYNNEI. CDR3 length equals 13 residues. Trimming cost V 8 bases and J 4 bases, with 11 bases left between them. In DNA form, the CDR3 reads TGTGCCAGCGGCCTTAGATATAATGAAAAACTGTTTTTT. Protein sequence: CASGLRYNEKLFF.

The chain employs TRBV5-1 and TRBJ1-4; D uncertain. The ends were cut back, 3 bases at V and 7 bases at J, with 7 bases in the middle. Germline V CDR1 and CDR2: SGHRS, YFSETQ. This CDR3 has 12 amino acids. The CDR3 bases are TGCGCCAGCAGCTCCCGAGGTGAAAAACTGTTTTTT. It yields the protein CASSSRGEKLFF.

The chain combines TRBV20-1 with TRBJ2-1; D is unclear. V lost 6 bases, J lost 3 bases, and 15 bases lay in between. Germline V gene sequence: CDR1 DFQATT, CDR2 SNEGSKA (reference sequence). CDR3 length: 14 amino acids. CDR3 nucleotide sequence: TGCAGTGCAATCAGGAACTCGTTCTACAATGAGCAGTTCTTC. Residues: CSAIRNSFYNEQFF.

There are many counts of this clonotype. The chain combines TRBV7-9 with TRBJ2-3; no clear D. This CDR3 is 13 amino acids long. Germline-derived CDR1 and CDR2 are SEHNR and FQNEAQ (reference sequence). The V end lost 2 bases, the J end lost 4 bases, and 7 bases lay between the germline ends. CDR3 residues: CASSLWFPDTQYF. The CDR3 bases are TGTGCCAGCAGCTTATGGTTTCCAGATACGCAGTATTTT.

J is TRBJ1-1 and V is TRBV3-1, with D unclear. From germline, CDR1 is LGHDT and CDR2 YNNKEL (reference sequence). Trimming took off 1 base at V and 3 bases at J, with 9 bases between the two ends. The CDR3 spans 14 residues. The DNA for the CDR3 is TGTGCCAGCAGCCAAGGTTACGGGGACACTGAAGCTTTCTTT. Translation: CASSQGYGDTEAFF.

The chain links TRBV7-3 to TRBJ2-3; TRBD1 matches at 10 bases. J gave up 5 bases and V 5 bases, and 7 bases lay outside the gene matches. Per the germline V gene, CDR1 is SGHTA and CDR2 is FQGTGA. The CDR3 length is 15 residues. CDR3 DNA: TGTGCCAGCAGCCCTCGACAGGGGGCAGGAGATACGCAGTATTTT. It translates to CASSPRQGAGDTQYF.

CDR3 nucleotides: TGTGCCAGCAGCGCCGACCAGGGGGCTCGCACAGATACGCAGTATTTT. It is translated as CASSADQGARTDTQYF. The chain is built from TRBV9 and TRBJ2-3; the match to TRBD1 covers 8 bases. Germline values: CDR1 SGDLS, CDR2 YYNGEE. The junction had 7 bases not matched to a gene; V was cut back by 3 bases and J by 1 base. The CDR3 contains 16 residues.

For this clonotype: A clone one base away is much larger, so this may be a read error. The V call is TRBV4-1, the J call TRBJ2-5; D might be TRBD1 (5 bases). Germline lookup yields CDR1 MGHRA and CDR2 YSYEKL. The CDR3 length is 14 residues. CDR3 bases: TGCGCCAGCGGCCAAGCAGGGTACCAAGAGACCCAGTACTTC. Protein product: CASGQAGYQETQYF.

The chain carries TRBV7-6 and TRBJ2-2; tentative D call: TRBD1 (5 bases). CDR3 length equals 15 residues. In germline, CDR1 is SGHVS, CDR2 FNYEAQ. V shed 2 bases and J shed 3 bases, with 10 bases lying between them. The CDR3 DNA reads as TGTGCCAGCAGCTTACGGCAGGGCGACACCGGGGAGCTGTTTTTT. It is translated as CASSLRQGDTGELFF.

This clonotype was seen a handful of times. V and J are TRBV5-1 and TRBJ1-1; D is ambiguous. This CDR3 is 13 amino acids long. V lost 2 bases and J 1 base, leaving 6 bases between the germline ends. CDR1 is SGHRS, CDR2 YFSETQ, per germline. This chain's CDR3 is CASSLKQNTEAFF. CDR3 nucleotides: TGCGCCAGCAGCTTAAAACAGAACACTGAAGCTTTCTTT.